These 2 T cell receptor beta chains were sequenced from one sample in a study of TIL therapy for anti-PD-1-resistant metastatic lung cancer. Time point meaning: pre-treatment sample, taken before nivolumab and TIL therapy. Sequencing used immunoSEQ v3. TCRdb keeps only in-frame clones here, not all; method: immunoSEQ multiplex PCR. Among tens of thousands of clones listed, about 86% were seen once. This sample comprised blood, obtained at baseline. The receptors derive from a person aged 25-85 years with non-small cell lung cancer.

The V gene is TRBV6-5, the J gene TRBJ2-5; D possibly corresponds to TRBD1 (6 bases). Germline CDR1 MNHEY, CDR2 SVGAGI. V was clipped by 6 bases and J by 7 bases, with 15 bases between them. The CDR3 is made up of 13 amino acids. The CDR3 region has the DNA TGTGCCAGCAGAACAGGGCAGAAGACGACCCAGTACTTC. Translated, it gives CASRTGQKTTQYF.

The V call is TRBV6-5, the J call TRBJ2-3; D gene unclear. The CDR3 has 14 amino acids. V gave up 2 bases and J gave up 6 bases, with 12 bases separating them. CDR1 MNHEY and CDR2 SVGAGI come from the germline V gene. The CDR3 spells CASSYTRFGDTQYF. For the CDR3, the DNA is TGTGCCAGCAGTTACACGAGGTTTGGGGATACGCAGTATTTT.